This T cell receptor (beta chain) is from a study of CD8+ T cells in alopecia areata. Overall study findings and caveats: In blood and scalp, many expanded lesional clones persisted during tofacitinib. Both scalp clonality and the expanded CD8+ clones among the top 100 showed a significant decrease with tofacitinib.

Reverse transcribed after extraction, RNA yielded cDNA as the sequencing template. The repertoire was sequenced with immunoSEQ multiplex PCR; TCRdb's copy has only in-frame clones and lacks some. The data show approximately 210,000 clones, 50% to 60% seen once. On this clone itself: No antigen is known for it.

The germline V and J ends were trimmed by 3 bases and 1 base, with 3 bases remaining between them. Per the germline V gene, CDR1 is MNHNS and CDR2 is SASEGT. This CDR3 is built from 12 residues. Described treatment: oral pan-JAK inhibitor, 5-10 mg twice daily. Separation by sorting yielded CD4+ and CD8+ T cells from PBMCs. The sample consisted of CD4+ T cells sorted from blood, taken at week 4, from a patient treated with tofacitinib. The TCR sequence derives from a human donor with alopecia areata. The chain has TRBV6-1 and TRBJ1-1; D gene ambiguous. CDR3 loop: CASSDWNTEAFF. The CDR3 coding sequence is TGTGCCAGCAGTGACTGGAACACTGAAGCTTTCTTT.